Below are 25 T cell receptor beta chains sequenced from a single sample in a study of long-term antiretroviral therapy in people with HIV. They ran version v3.0 of the immunoSEQ assay at survey level. Repertoires were generated with immunoSEQ multiplex PCR, while TCRdb's copy carries only in-frame clones and drops some. The table includes roughly 19,000 clones, roughly 80% detected once. The sequenced sample was unsorted PBMCs, obtained 0.6 years after starting antiretroviral therapy. The receptor source for this set is a woman aged 18-35 years with HIV.

As regards this clone: A junction end diverges from the germline sequence, so it may reflect a read error. V is TRBV7-3 and J is TRBJ1-2, with no clear D. In germline, CDR1 is SGHTA, CDR2 FQGTGA. The CDR3 length is 13 residues. This CDR3 reads CASSLTSRYGYTF. CDR3 DNA: TGTGCCAGCAGTTTAACAAGTCGCTATGGCTACACCTTC.

The chain recombines TRBV2 with TRBJ2-2; D gene unclear. Trimming took off 2 bases at V and 5 bases at J, with 6 bases between the two ends. Germline V lookup: CDR1 SNHLY, CDR2 FYNNEI. This CDR3 has 13 amino acids. This chain's CDR3 is CASSESPTGELFF. DNA of the CDR3: TGTGCCAGCAGTGAATCCCCAACCGGGGAGCTGTTTTTT.

The V and J genes are TRBV29-1 and TRBJ1-5; 9 nucleotides line up with TRBD1. This CDR3 region has 13 residues. J was trimmed by 5 bases and V by 4 bases; bases with no gene match: 3. Germline lookup yields CDR1 SQVTM and CDR2 ANQGSEA. CDR3 coding DNA: TGCAGCGTTGCCCGGGACAGGGATCAGCCCCAGCATTTT. Its translation: CSVARDRDQPQHF. Filled out from reference TRBV29-1 and TRBJ1-5, the complete variable domain reads SAVISQKPSRDICQRGTSLTIQCQVDSQVTMMFWYRQQPGQSLTLIATANQGSEATYESGFVIDKFPISRPNLTFSTLTVSNMSPEDSSIYLCSVARDRDQPQHFGDGTRLSIL.

This chain connects TRBV19 to TRBJ2-1; TRBD2 aligns across 8 bases. CDR3 length: 15 residues. V was clipped by 3 bases and J by 4 bases; unmatched bases: 5. Per the germline V gene, CDR1 is LNHDA and CDR2 is SQIVND (reference sequence). The CDR3 protein is CASSISIAGYNEQFF. The CDR3 nucleotides read TGTGCCAGTAGTATTTCCATAGCGGGGTACAATGAGCAGTTCTTC. The variable domain in full, with the rest retrieved from reference TRBV19 and TRBJ2-1, is DGGITQSPKYLFRKEGQNVTLSCEQNLNHDAMYWYRQDPGQGLRLIYYSQIVNDFQKGDIAEGYSVSREKKESFPLTVTSAQKNPTAFYLCASSISIAGYNEQFFGPGTRLTVL.

This clone came up a few times. The chain recombines TRBV7-9 with TRBJ2-7, with a possible D match to TRBD1 (5 bases). This CDR3 comprises 15 residues. Germline V gene data show CDR1 as SEHNR and CDR2 as FQNEAQ (reference sequence). V lost 0 bases and J lost 0, with 9 bases in between. The DNA of the CDR3 is TGTGCCAGCAGCTTAGCGGGGCACCCCTCCTACGAGCAGTACTTC. Amino acids: CASSLAGHPSYEQYF.

This clone has a handful of counts. The chain recombines TRBV2 with TRBJ1-3; D remains unclear. This CDR3 comprises 14 residues. CDR1 is SNHLY, CDR2 FYNNEI, per germline. V was clipped by 3 bases and J by 4 bases, with 10 bases between them. CDR3: CASSDNSLGNTIYF. The CDR3 nucleotides read TGTGCCAGCAGTGACAATTCTCTGGGAAACACCATATATTTT.

The J gene is TRBJ1-2, the V gene TRBV5-6, with D unclear. V dropped 0 bases and J dropped 4 bases, with 19 bases sitting between them. The CDR3 is made up of 17 amino acids. The germline gives CDR1 SGHDT, CDR2 YYEEEE. CDR3 region: CASSLGPDGSFIYGYTF. In nucleotides, the CDR3 is TGTGCCAGCAGCTTGGGCCCTGACGGTTCGTTTATCTATGGCTACACCTTC.

Only a few counts were recorded for this clone. The rearrangement joins TRBV7-4 to TRBJ2-1; TRBD1 matches at 7 bases. Trimming at V came to 5 bases and at J to 5 bases, leaving 12 bases not matched to a gene. Germline V lookup: CDR1 SGHVT, CDR2 SQSDAQ. The CDR3 sequence is 16 residues long. This CDR3 reads CASSLRGGFSDNEQFF. The CDR3 DNA follows: TGTGCCAGCAGCCTCCGAGGGGGCTTCTCGGACAATGAGCAGTTCTTC. Variable domain in full (rest from reference TRBV7-4 and TRBJ2-1): GAGVSQSPRYKVAKRGRDVALRCDSISGHVTLYWYRQTLGQGSEVLTYSQSDAQRDKSGRPSGRFSAERPERSVSTLKIQRTEQGDSAVYLCASSLRGGFSDNEQFFGPGTRLTVL.

This chain connects TRBV6-5 to TRBJ1-5; 8 bases are a match to TRBD1. Germline V CDR1 and CDR2: MNHEY, SVGAGI. CDR3 length: 14 amino acids. Losses at the gene ends were 5 bases for V and 4 bases for J; bases not matched to a gene: 4. CDR3 amino acids: CASSEDRGNQPQHF. CDR3 DNA: TGTGCCAGCAGTGAAGACAGGGGAAATCAGCCCCAGCATTTT.

The rearrangement links TRBV27 to TRBJ2-1, with D hard to call. Trimming removed 9 bases at V and 3 bases at J, with 12 bases between. This CDR3 is 13 amino acids long. The germline V gene encodes CDR1 MNHEY and CDR2 SMNVEV (reference sequence). CDR3 DNA: TGTGCCAGTTCGCGACCGAGCTACAATGAGCAGTTCTTC. Its protein is CASSRPSYNEQFF.

V gene TRBV6-1 combines with J gene TRBJ1-2; 10 positions agree with TRBD1. V was clipped by 1 base and J by 6 bases; unmatched bases: 2. Germline-derived CDR1 and CDR2 are MNHNS and SASEGT. The CDR3 loop spans 14 amino acids. The CDR3 is CASSEGQGANGYTF. CDR3 nucleotide sequence: TGTGCCAGCAGTGAAGGACAGGGGGCGAATGGCTACACCTTC.

The chain joins TRBV19 to TRBJ2-7; D gene ambiguous. V was shortened by 9 bases and J by 7 bases, with 16 bases between the two germline ends. The CDR3 has 12 residues. Germline CDR1 and CDR2: LNHDA and SQIVND (reference sequence). This CDR3 is CARILPTGEQYF. The CDR3 DNA sequence: TGTGCCAGGATCCTCCCCACTGGGGAGCAGTACTTC.

The V call is TRBV10-3, the J call TRBJ1-5; no definite D call. This CDR3 has 15 residues. Trimming left V 0 bases short and J 3 bases short, with 9 bases between. Germline-derived CDR1 and CDR2 are ENHRY and SYGVKD. This chain's CDR3 is CAISESNGSNQPQHF. The CDR3 coding sequence is TGTGCCATCAGTGAGTCGAACGGGTCCAATCAGCCCCAGCATTTT.

This sequence joins TRBV6-5 and TRBJ2-3; 7 bases are a match to TRBD1. Germline V gene data show CDR1 as MNHEY and CDR2 as SVGAGI. This CDR3 spans 15 amino acids. J lost 2 bases, V lost 9 bases, and 11 bases had no gene match. CDR3 protein: CASRPGQGDTDTQYF. The CDR3 nucleotides are TGTGCCAGTCGCCCCGGGCAGGGGGACACAGATACGCAGTATTTT.

V and J are TRBV9 and TRBJ2-5, with a possible D match to TRBD1 (5 bases). The germline CDR1 and CDR2 sequences are SGDLS and YYNGEE. Trimming left V 0 bases short and J 3 bases short, with 12 bases between. The CDR3 is 15 residues long. The CDR3 loop is CASSVGRQGKETQYF. The CDR3 bases are TGTGCCAGCAGCGTAGGTAGGCAGGGTAAAGAGACCCAGTACTTC.

The chain couples TRBV7-8 to TRBJ2-2; a possible D gene is TRBD2 (6 bases). The CDR3 extends over 16 amino acids. Trimming stripped 0 bases from V and 0 bases from J, with 8 bases between. The germline CDR1 and CDR2 sequences are SGHVS and FQNEAQ. The DNA for the CDR3 is TGTGCCAGCAGCTTAGCGGGCGGGGCGAACACCGGGGAGCTGTTTTTT. Its protein is CASSLAGGANTGELFF.

The chain carries TRBV6-6 and TRBJ2-7, with TRBD2 identical over 12 bases. Germline V gene data show CDR1 as MNHNY and CDR2 as SVGAGI (reference sequence). J gave up 2 bases and V 6 bases, and 5 bases lay outside the gene matches. The CDR3 sequence is 15 residues long. CDR3 sequence reads: CASRAGLAGTYEQYF. In nucleotides, the CDR3 is TGTGCCAGCAGGGCTGGACTAGCGGGGACCTACGAGCAGTACTTC.

This chain connects TRBV14 to TRBJ2-1, with D unclear. There are 15 residues in the CDR3. Trimming took 6 bases from V and 9 from J, leaving 21 bases between them. The germline CDR1 and CDR2 sequences are SGHDN and FVKESK. CDR3 in amino acids: CASRPSGLLVGEQFF. For the CDR3, the DNA is TGTGCCAGCAGGCCGTCGGGTCTTTTGGTCGGTGAGCAGTTCTTC.

The V gene is TRBV5-1, the J gene TRBJ1-1; D uncertain. The length of the CDR3 is 14 residues. Looked up from germline, CDR1 is SGHRS and CDR2 is YFSETQ. Trimming took 3 bases from V and 1 from J, leaving 10 bases between them. CDR3 nucleotide sequence: TGCGCCAGCAGCTGGCAACAGTCGAACACTGAAGCTTTCTTT. Translating it yields CASSWQQSNTEAFF.

The rearrangement uses TRBV7-8 and TRBJ2-2; D remains ambiguous. CDR3 size: 15 residues. Germline assignment: CDR1 SGHVS and CDR2 FQNEAQ. V lost 4 bases, J lost 1 base, and 10 bases lay in between. This CDR3 is CASSSWVGNTGELFF. In DNA, the CDR3 is TGTGCCAGCAGCTCCTGGGTTGGGAACACCGGGGAGCTGTTTTTT.

The V and J genes are TRBV5-1 and TRBJ1-1; a possible D gene is TRBD1 (6 bases). This CDR3 contains 11 residues. Germline assignment: CDR1 SGHRS and CDR2 YFSETQ. V was trimmed by 6 bases and J by 7 bases, leaving 10 bases between them. The CDR3 loop is CASIEGGEAFF. The DNA for the CDR3 is TGCGCCAGCATCGAGGGGGGTGAAGCTTTCTTT.

This clone was observed a single time. Germline and junction disagree at one end, which may indicate a read error. This chain's CDR3 is CASSQEGLSSYEQCF. The CDR3 DNA is TGCGCCAGCAGCCAAGAGGGGCTCAGCTCCTACGAGCAGTGCTTC. The chain links TRBV4-1 to TRBJ2-7, with TRBD1 as a possible D gene (5 bases). CDR1 is MGHRA and CDR2 is YSYEKL in the germline V gene. The CDR3 loop spans 15 amino acids.

This clone occurred once. The chain links TRBV18 to TRBJ2-2; 13 nucleotides agree with TRBD2. The CDR3 covers 16 residues. Unmatched junction bases numbered 4, after V lost 3 bases and J lost 6 bases. Germline CDR1 reads KGHSH; CDR2 reads LQKENI. In nucleotides, the CDR3 is TGTGCCAGCTCACCCGGACTAGCGGGAGTAGCCGGGGAGCTGTTTTTT. This gives the protein CASSPGLAGVAGELFF.

CDR3 DNA: TGTGCCAGCAGCTCCGCGGGGGACAGAGGCTACACCTTC. It translates to CASSSAGDRGYTF. The V and J genes are TRBV7-9 and TRBJ1-2, with 7 bases fitting TRBD1. Germline lookup yields CDR1 SEHNR and CDR2 FQNEAQ (reference sequence). The CDR3 is 13 amino acids. J was trimmed by 8 bases and V by 4 bases; bases with no gene match: 7. Full variable domain (missing parts from reference TRBV7-9 and TRBJ1-2): DTGVSQNPRHKITKRGQNVTFRCDPISEHNRLYWYRQTLGQGPEFLTYFQNEAQLEKSRLLSDRFSAERPKGSFSTLEIQRTEQGDSAMYLCASSSAGDRGYTFGSGTRLTVV.

The gene calls are TRBV28 and TRBJ1-1, with 7 bases matching TRBD1. V dropped 5 bases and J dropped 4; count of bases not matched to a gene: 10. The CDR3 loop spans 15 amino acids. Germline values: CDR1 MDHEN, CDR2 SYDVKM. The CDR3 spells CASSPPRGLSTEAFF. CDR3 sequence (DNA): TGTGCCAGCAGTCCCCCAAGGGGGCTGAGCACTGAAGCTTTCTTT.